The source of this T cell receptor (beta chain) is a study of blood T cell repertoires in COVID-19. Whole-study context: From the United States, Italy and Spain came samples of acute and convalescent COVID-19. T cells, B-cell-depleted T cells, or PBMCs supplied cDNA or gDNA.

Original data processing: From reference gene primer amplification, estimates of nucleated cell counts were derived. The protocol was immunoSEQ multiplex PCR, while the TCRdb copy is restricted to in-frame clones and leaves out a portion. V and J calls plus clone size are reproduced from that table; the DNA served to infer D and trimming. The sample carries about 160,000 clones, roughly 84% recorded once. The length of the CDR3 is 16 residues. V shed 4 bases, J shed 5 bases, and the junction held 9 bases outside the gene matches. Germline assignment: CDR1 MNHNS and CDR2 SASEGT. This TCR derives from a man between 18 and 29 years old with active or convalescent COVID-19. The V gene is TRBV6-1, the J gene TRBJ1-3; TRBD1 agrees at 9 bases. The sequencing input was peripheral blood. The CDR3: CASSGGQGTSRNTIYF. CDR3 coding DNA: TGTGCCAGCAGTGGCGGACAGGGGACATCGCGAAACACCATATATTTT.